The rows below give T cell receptor beta chains drawn from one sample of a study of vaccination effects on CD4 cells after COVID-19. Their cognate antigens are unknown. Repertoires were generated with immunoSEQ multiplex PCR, while TCRdb's copy carries only in-frame clones and drops some. The sample lists around 47,000 clones; more than 65% were seen once. The material sequenced was CD4+ T cells from PBMCs cultured without peptide, taken after COVID-19 vaccination. Source of these receptors: a human donor who received a COVID-19 vaccine. Each CDR3 is given with its conserved first and last residue. D genes are given only for firm matches. Not every row has a clone size; where given, it reads once, few, many or a size class.

V gene: TRBV21-1; clone size: -; J gene: TRBJ2-7; D gene: -; CDR3 DNA: TGTGCCAGCAGCAAAAGGCACTACGAGCAGTACTTC; CDR3 protein: CASSKRHYEQYF
V gene: TRBV11-2; clone size: -; J gene: TRBJ1-1; D gene: -; CDR3 DNA: TGTGCCAGCAGCTTAGGGTCTTGGGAGTGGGGGGGCACTGAAGCTTTCTTT; CDR3 protein: CASSLGSWEWGGTEAFF
V gene: TRBV5-4; clone size: -; J gene: TRBJ2-7; D gene: -; CDR3 DNA: TGTGCCAGCAGCTTGGGTCAGTCGGGAAGCTCCTACGAGCAGTACTTC; CDR3 protein: CASSLGQSGSSYEQYF
V gene: TRBV19; clone size: once; J gene: TRBJ1-1; D gene: -; CDR3 DNA: TGTGCCAGTAGTAAGGGGGACCCAACCACTGAAGCTTTCTTT; CDR3 protein: CASSKGDPTTEAFF
V gene: TRBV30; clone size: -; J gene: TRBJ2-1; D gene: TRBD2; CDR3 DNA: TGTGCCTGGAGTGTTGTCGGGCTAGCGGGGGGCGCCTACAATGAGCAGTTCTTC; CDR3 protein: CAWSVVGLAGGAYNEQFF
V gene: TRBV9; clone size: -; J gene: TRBJ2-5; D gene: -; CDR3 DNA: TGTGCCAGTAATCCCGGGCAGCACCAAGAGACCCAGTACTTC; CDR3 protein: CASNPGQHQETQYF
V gene: TRBV3-1/TRBV3-2; clone size: few; J gene: TRBJ1-1; D gene: -; CDR3 DNA: TGTGCCAGCAGCCCTACGGGGCCCGGGACTGAAGCTTTCTTT; CDR3 protein: CASSPTGPGTEAFF
V gene: TRBV11-2; clone size: -; J gene: TRBJ1-1; D gene: TRBD1; CDR3 DNA: TGTGCCAGCAGCTACACAGGGGGCGACGAAGCTTTCTTT; CDR3 protein: CASSYTGGDEAFF
V gene: TRBV6-5; clone size: -; J gene: TRBJ2-5; D gene: TRBD1; CDR3 DNA: TGTGCCAGCAACAACCCGGGACAGGAGACCCAGTACTTC; CDR3 protein: CASNNPGQETQYF
V gene: TRBV6-5; clone size: -; J gene: TRBJ2-3; D gene: TRBD1; CDR3 DNA: TGTGCCAGCAGTTACACATACAGGGGGCGGGGAGATACGCAGTATTTT; CDR3 protein: CASSYTYRGRGDTQYF
V gene: TRBV6-5; clone size: -; J gene: TRBJ2-7; D gene: TRBD1; CDR3 DNA: TGTGCCAGCAGTAGGGGGCCCACCTACGAGCAGTACTTC; CDR3 protein: CASSRGPTYEQYF
V gene: TRBV2; clone size: -; J gene: TRBJ1-2; D gene: -; CDR3 DNA: TGTGCCAGCAGTGAAGCGTTCGGCTATGGCTACACCTTC; CDR3 protein: CASSEAFGYGYTF
V gene: TRBV12-5; clone size: few; J gene: TRBJ1-3; D gene: TRBD1; CDR3 DNA: TGTGCTAGTGGTCCACCCATAAAGACAGGGGGGAATGGAAACACCATATATTTT; CDR3 protein: CASGPPIKTGGNGNTIYF
V gene: TRBV4-1; clone size: -; J gene: TRBJ1-4; D gene: -; CDR3 DNA: TGCGCCAGCAGCCACTTAGACGGATCAACTAATGAAAAACTGTTTTTT; CDR3 protein: CASSHLDGSTNEKLFF
V gene: TRBV6-4; clone size: -; J gene: TRBJ1-1; D gene: -; CDR3 DNA: TGTGCCAGCAGTTCTGCCCCAGGTACCACTGAAGCTTTCTTT; CDR3 protein: CASSSAPGTTEAFF
V gene: TRBV28; clone size: -; J gene: TRBJ2-6; D gene: TRBD1; CDR3 DNA: TGTGCCAGCAGAGCCGGGACAGGGTGGCCTGGGGCCAACGTCCTGACTTTC; CDR3 protein: CASRAGTGWPGANVLTF
V gene: TRBV2; clone size: -; J gene: TRBJ2-7; D gene: -; CDR3 DNA: TGTGCCAGCAGCCAGGTGGTCGGCTACGAGCAGTACTTC; CDR3 protein: CASSQVVGYEQYF
V gene: TRBV29-1; clone size: -; J gene: TRBJ2-2; D gene: TRBD2; CDR3 DNA: TGCAGCGTTCAAGCGGGAAGGGTCGACACCGGGGAGCTGTTTTTT; CDR3 protein: CSVQAGRVDTGELFF